Described below is a single T cell receptor beta chain sequence and its context. This clonotype was observed a handful of times. Its recognized antigen is unknown. It has no much larger one-base neighbor in the sample; base qualities were not kept. These data come from a study of human T cells and chemical hapten exposure (dated by TCRdb to about 2021). Background for the entire study: For sensitization, 2% DPC in acetone was applied to a roughly 2 cm by roughly 2 cm area of upper inner arm skin. Throughout the study period of about 25 weeks, patients also received therapeutic DPC doses to the scalp every week. Patch testing was performed on the upper back with Finn chambers containing 0.01% DPC, and the patch tests were scored after 6 days according to International Contact Dermatitis Research Group standards. The mostly female patient cohort included alopecia areata with under or over 50% scalp involvement, alopecia totalis and alopecia universalis. Libraries were pooled for sequencing, and per-sample TCR yields varied mainly because of small differences in library volumes within the pool. Peripheral blood TCR repertoire changes were tracked in vivo in alopecia patients during primary and secondary sensitization to the hapten diphenylcyclopropenone (DPC). Blood samples were taken from patients before sensitization (week 0) and at 2, 6 and about 24 weeks after DPC sensitization. Approximately 30 alopecia patients provided blood for TCR sequencing at one to four time points (pre-sensitization, 2, 6 and 24 weeks).

The paper's findings and limits, for the study overall: Significantly more large CDR3 similarity clusters were formed by expanded TCRs than by pre-sensitization or healthy control sets, consistent with antigen-driven responses. Repeated subsampling changed both the strength of the expansion versus patch-test correlation and the threshold at which the correlation became significant. The number of PT1 expanded TCRs positively correlated with patch test score, significant at thresholds 8, 16 and 32 but not 4. Because every patient had alopecia, a presumed autoimmune disease, the patients' immune response might differ from that of healthy individuals. DPC sensitization did not change the number of TCRs with a frequency above 1 in 1000, and there was no evidence of changes in global repertoire structure.

Per the publication, the time point label means: pre-sensitization, week 0. The treatment or condition label, as the study defines it: therapeutic diphenylcyclopropenone sensitization with weekly scalp DPC. At each patch-test visit, blood was drawn before the patch test was applied. Eligible patients were aged 18 to 70, diagnosed with alopecia, deemed suitable for DPC therapy, and excluded if pregnant. Unfractionated whole blood was collected in Tempus Blood RNA tubes, and total RNA was extracted from that blood. Germline trimming amounts to 3 bases on V and 13 bases on J, with 13 as the count of junction bases outside the gene matches. The CDR3 runs 14 amino acids, cysteine and phenylalanine included. Only the CDR3 region is kept as DNA, spanning 42 bases read in frame from base 1. CDR1 LGHNA and CDR2 YNFKEQ were looked up in the germline V gene. The library was produced with RACE. Reads for this sample came from a NextSeq 500. During library preparation, unique molecular identifiers were attached to individual cDNA molecules so that TCRs could be counted in a quantitative, reproducible way. For every blood RNA sample, sequencing covered both the TCR alpha and TCR beta chains. The paper's data handling went like this. The median number of TCRs per sample was some 100,000, ranging from roughly 23,224 to 690,600. V, J and CDR3 annotation of the TCR reads was carried out using the Decombinator software suite. For the PS versus PT1 abundance plots, all samples were subsampled to the same number of TCRs (28,000). Expanded TCRs were defined as absent before sensitization and observed at least eight times at the 2-week time point. TCRdb reprocessing: public reads trimmed at Q25 with fastp, clones called with MiXCR, in-frame beta chains kept. Rows are combined by CDR3 protein, so each entry shows the most common genes and DNA. TCRdb, not the authors, supplied the V and J calls. Within this sample are tens of thousands of distinct CDR3 sequences, with less than 9% of them counted one time only. The top ten hold over 1% of the sample.

The clonotype comes from a woman between 50 and 59 years old with alopecia areata. Some clones in this sample may be carry-over from other donors' samples. The starting material was whole blood, obtained in connection with sensitization to the hapten diphenylcyclopropenone (DPC). Recombination linked TRBV4-2 to TRBJ1-2; TRBD1 agrees with 8 junctional bases. The DNA reads TGTGCCAGCAGCCAGCCGGGACAGGCCCCTGGTGTCACCTTC. This encodes CASSQPGQAPGVTF.